This is a list of T cell receptor beta chains from one sample in a study of Graves' ophthalmopathy and Graves' hyperthyroidism. Each CDR3 protein gets one entry after TCRdb re-called the multiplex PCR reads with MiXCR. The top ten clones hold roughly 6% of a sample with over 150,000 distinct CDR3 sequences, over 35% of them seen once. Sequenced sample: peripheral blood. The source of these receptors is a middle-aged woman with Graves' ophthalmopathy. Each CDR3 is given with its conserved first and last residue. A D gene is named only where the DNA matches it firmly. Rows give clone size only sometimes, using once, few, many, or a class for an expanded clone.

clone_size	v_call	d_call	j_call	cdr3_aa	cdr3_nt
many	TRBV6-5	NA	TRBJ2-7	CASSNGPDYEQYF	TGTGCCAGCAGTAACGGACCGGACTACGAGCAGTACTTC
NA	TRBV6-5	TRBD1	TRBJ2-5	CASSSVPGQGAEETQYF	TGTGCCAGCAGTTCCGTCCCGGGACAGGGGGCGGAAGAGACCCAGTACTTC
many	TRBV4-3	NA	TRBJ1-1	CASSLSPDSYTEAFF	TGCGCCAGCAGCCTCAGCCCCGACAGTTACACTGAAGCTTTCTTT
once	TRBV7-9	NA	TRBJ1-1	CASSVFNTEAFF	TGTGCCAGCAGCGTCTTCAACACTGAAGCTTTCTTT
many	TRBV7-3	NA	TRBJ1-5	CASSLSGISNQPQHF	TGTGCCAGCAGCTTATCGGGAATTAGCAATCAGCCCCAGCATTTT
many	TRBV12-3/TRBV12-4	TRBD1	TRBJ2-5	CASSHRDREETQYF	TGTGCCAGCAGTCACCGGGACAGGGAAGAGACCCAGTACTTC
many	TRBV5-6	NA	TRBJ1-6	CASNFTQPYNSPLHF	TGTGCCAGCAACTTTACACAGCCATATAATTCACCCCTCCACTTT
many	TRBV29-1	NA	TRBJ1-4	CSVIVGGTNEKLFF	TGCAGCGTGATAGTCGGAGGAACTAATGAAAAACTGTTTTTT
many	TRBV10-3	NA	TRBJ2-7	CAISDSSYEQYF	TGTGCCATCAGTGACAGCTCCTACGAGCAGTACTTC
many	TRBV30	NA	TRBJ2-3	CAWSASFTQYF	TGTGCCTGGAGTGCCTCTTTCACGCAGTATTTT
NA	TRBV6-1	TRBD2	TRBJ2-5	CASSPRDFGGAGETQYF	TGTGCCAGCAGTCCCCGGGATTTCGGGGGGGCCGGTGAGACCCAGTACTTC
NA	TRBV7-2	NA	TRBJ1-2	CASSLGDSHYGYTF	TGTGCCAGCAGCTTAGGAGACTCCCACTATGGCTACACCTTC
many	TRBV29-1	TRBD1	TRBJ1-5	CSAWTGMRNQPQHF	TGCAGCGCCTGGACAGGGATGCGCAATCAGCCCCAGCATTTT
NA	TRBV6-2/TRBV6-3	NA	TRBJ1-5	CASSPGRPLDQPQHF	TGTGCCAGCAGCCCCGGCAGGCCCCTTGATCAGCCCCAGCATTTT
NA	TRBV15	NA	TRBJ2-2	CATSRASETGELFF	TGTGCCACCAGCAGAGCTTCAGAGACCGGGGAGCTGTTTTTT
NA	TRBV24-1	TRBD2	TRBJ2-5	CATSSRLAGGQETQYF	TGTGCCACCAGCTCCCGGCTAGCGGGAGGGCAAGAGACCCAGTACTTC
many	TRBV27	NA	TRBJ2-7	CASRKIGVYEQYF	TGTGCCAGCAGAAAGATAGGGGTTTACGAGCAGTACTTC
NA	TRBV12-3/TRBV12-4	NA	TRBJ2-7	CASTERVGYEQYF	TGTGCCAGCACCGAGCGGGTCGGTTACGAACAGTACTTC
NA	TRBV27	TRBD1	TRBJ1-1	CASRGQGEAEAFF	TGTGCCTCTAGGGGACAGGGGGAGGCTGAAGCTTTCTTT
many	TRBV11-2	NA	TRBJ1-3	CASSYATDGNTIYF	TGTGCCAGCAGCTACGCGACGGACGGAAACACCATATATTTT
NA	TRBV20-1	NA	TRBJ1-2	CSARAQDYGYTF	TGCAGTGCTAGAGCACAGGACTATGGCTACACCTTC
many	TRBV11-2	NA	TRBJ1-2	CASSLTQGSNYGYTF	TGTGCCAGCAGCTTGACACAGGGTTCTAACTATGGCTACACCTTC
NA	TRBV12-3/TRBV12-4	NA	TRBJ1-1	CALRSGANTEAFF	TGTGCCCTACGCTCGGGGGCGAACACTGAAGCTTTCTTT
many	TRBV5-1	NA	TRBJ1-2	CASSPPGSYGYTF	TGCGCCAGCAGCCCACCAGGGTCTTATGGCTACACCTTC
many	TRBV6-1	TRBD1	TRBJ1-1	CANSDRVDTEAFF	TGTGCCAACTCGGACAGGGTAGACACTGAAGCTTTCTTT
once	TRBV6-2/TRBV6-3	NA	TRBJ1-5	CASTVGSANQPQHF	TGTGCCAGCACCGTCGGTTCCGCCAATCAGCCCCAGCATTTT
many	TRBV27	NA	TRBJ1-2	CASSGNYGYTF	TGTGCCAGCAGCGGTAACTATGGCTACACCTTC
NA	TRBV7-6	NA	TRBJ2-7	CASSLRPGREQYF	TGTGCCAGCAGCTTACGACCGGGTCGGGAGCAGTACTTC
many	TRBV28	TRBD1	TRBJ1-1	CASSSGQMNTEAFF	TGTGCCAGCAGCTCGGGACAGATGAACACTGAAGCTTTCTTT
NA	TRBV15	NA	TRBJ1-1	CATSRGGGNTEAFF	TGTGCCACCAGCAGAGGAGGCGGGAACACTGAAGCTTTCTTT
NA	TRBV20-1	NA	TRBJ2-5	CSARHSVVPEETQYF	TGCAGTGCTAGACATAGCGTCGTACCTGAAGAGACCCAGTACTTC
many	TRBV7-9	NA	TRBJ1-1	CASSLRSALNTEAFF	TGTGCCAGCAGCTTAAGGTCAGCACTTAACACTGAAGCTTTCTTT
few	TRBV6-5	TRBD2	TRBJ2-7	CASSSQRGWYEQYF	TGTGCCAGCAGTTCTCAGCGGGGTTGGTACGAGCAGTACTTC
NA	TRBV2	NA	TRBJ2-5	CASSETLGGTQYF	TGTGCCAGCAGTGAAACACTGGGGGGGACCCAGTACTTC
many	TRBV24-1	NA	TRBJ1-2	CATSDPGAYGYTF	TGTGCCACCAGTGATCCCGGAGCATATGGCTACACCTTC
NA	TRBV5-6	NA	TRBJ2-7	CASSLGPIKGPYEQYF	TGTGCCAGCAGCTTGGGACCCATTAAAGGTCCCTACGAGCAGTACTTC
many	TRBV28	NA	TRBJ1-1	CASTGVAPEAFF	TGTGCCAGCACCGGAGTGGCTCCAGAAGCTTTCTTT
few	TRBV6-5	NA	TRBJ2-5	CASSYRLETQYF	TGTGCCAGCAGTTACCGCCTGGAGACCCAGTACTTC
many	TRBV20-1	NA	TRBJ2-7	CSARANLDDTYEQYF	TGCAGTGCTAGAGCCAACCTGGACGATACCTACGAGCAGTACTTC
many	TRBV7-9	NA	TRBJ2-2	CASSTDRQNTGELFF	TGTGCCAGCAGCACCGACAGGCAGAACACCGGGGAGCTGTTTTTT
NA	TRBV6-5	NA	TRBJ2-7	CASSYLSSSSYEQYF	TGTGCCAGCAGTTACCTTAGCAGTAGCTCCTACGAGCAGTACTTC
few	TRBV28	NA	TRBJ2-7	CASSPESSYEQYF	TGTGCCAGCAGTCCGGAGAGCTCCTACGAGCAGTACTTC
NA	TRBV6-1	NA	TRBJ1-1	CASSSLGLPAAEAFF	TGTGCCAGCAGCTCTTTGGGACTCCCTGCGGCTGAAGCTTTCTTT
once	TRBV12-3/TRBV12-4	TRBD1	TRBJ2-5	CASSLGQGWETQYF	TGTGCCAGCAGCCTTGGACAGGGGTGGGAGACCCAGTACTTC
few	TRBV6-1	NA	TRBJ2-7	CASSERGIFDEQYF	TGTGCCAGCAGTGAGAGGGGGATTTTTGACGAGCAGTACTTC
NA	TRBV7-8	NA	TRBJ2-2	CASSLDGRGNTGELFF	TGTGCCAGCAGCTTAGATGGCAGGGGGAACACCGGGGAGCTGTTTTTT
many	TRBV20-1	NA	TRBJ2-7	CSARNWAGSSYEQYF	TGCAGTGCTAGGAATTGGGCTGGGAGCTCCTACGAGCAGTACTTC
many	TRBV5-1	TRBD1	TRBJ1-1	CASRKQGRDTEAFF	TGCGCCAGCAGGAAACAGGGGCGGGACACTGAAGCTTTCTTT
many	TRBV9	TRBD2	TRBJ2-5	CASSATSGSTETQYF	TGTGCCAGCAGCGCGACTAGCGGGTCGACCGAGACCCAGTACTTC
many	TRBV2	TRBD2	TRBJ2-7	CASSFSGGPYYEQYF	TGTGCCAGCAGCTTCAGCGGGGGACCCTACTACGAGCAGTACTTC
NA	TRBV25-1	NA	TRBJ2-7	CASSESDSKTNYEQYF	TGTGCCAGCAGTGAATCTGACAGCAAAACCAACTACGAGCAGTACTTC
many	TRBV20-1	TRBD1	TRBJ1-1	CSAPGQGDTEAFF	TGCAGTGCTCCAGGACAGGGGGACACTGAAGCTTTCTTT
NA	TRBV11-2	NA	TRBJ2-4	CASSLGQLAKNIQYF	TGTGCCAGCAGCTTAGGGCAGCTAGCCAAAAACATTCAGTACTTC
few	TRBV6-2/TRBV6-3	NA	TRBJ1-1	CASSYGAIQAFF	TGTGCCAGCAGTTACGGGGCGATACAAGCTTTCTTT
few	TRBV15	NA	TRBJ2-7	CATSRDKGAFSYEQYF	TGTGCCACCAGCAGAGATAAAGGAGCTTTCTCCTACGAGCAGTACTTC
many	TRBV6-1	NA	TRBJ2-6	CASSPDSGANVLTF	TGTGCCAGCAGTCCAGACTCTGGGGCCAACGTCCTGACTTTC
many	TRBV5-1	NA	TRBJ1-1	CASSQYRPGNTEAFF	TGCGCCAGCAGCCAATACAGGCCCGGGAACACTGAAGCTTTCTTT
many	TRBV6-1	TRBD1	TRBJ1-2	CASSEAKSGTAYGYTF	TGTGCCAGCAGTGAAGCAAAGAGTGGGACAGCGTATGGCTACACCTTC
many	TRBV3-1	TRBD2	TRBJ2-5	CASSRGGLGGETQYF	TGTGCCAGCAGCCGGGGGGGACTAGGAGGAGAGACCCAGTACTTC
NA	TRBV11-1	NA	TRBJ1-1	CASSLGRGTNTEAFF	TGTGCCAGCAGCTTAGGTCGGGGGACGAACACTGAAGCTTTCTTT